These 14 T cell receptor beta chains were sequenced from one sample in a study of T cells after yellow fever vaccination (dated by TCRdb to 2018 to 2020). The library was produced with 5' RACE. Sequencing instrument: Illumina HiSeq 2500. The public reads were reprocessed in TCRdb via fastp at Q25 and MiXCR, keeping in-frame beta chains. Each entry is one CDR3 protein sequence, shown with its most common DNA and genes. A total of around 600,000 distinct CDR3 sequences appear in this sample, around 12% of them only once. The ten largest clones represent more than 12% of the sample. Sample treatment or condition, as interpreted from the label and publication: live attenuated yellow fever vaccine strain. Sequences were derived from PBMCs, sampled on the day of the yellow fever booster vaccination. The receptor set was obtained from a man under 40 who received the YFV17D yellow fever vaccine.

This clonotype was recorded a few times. The CDR3 protein is CSAIPVKDEQFF. DNA for the CDR3: TGCAGTGCTATCCCCGTGAAGGATGAGCAGTTCTTC. This chain connects TRBV20-1 to TRBJ2-1; D unclear. CDR1 and CDR2 from the germline V gene are DFQATT and SNEGSKA (reference sequence). This CDR3 has 12 amino acids. V lost 4 bases to trimming and J lost 8 bases, with 12 bases between them.

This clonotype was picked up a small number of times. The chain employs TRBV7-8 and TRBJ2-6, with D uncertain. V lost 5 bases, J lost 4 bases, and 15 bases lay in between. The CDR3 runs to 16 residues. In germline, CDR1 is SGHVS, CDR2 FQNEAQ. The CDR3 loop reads CASSTSQRLGANVLTF. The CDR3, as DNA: TGTGCCAGCAGCACCTCCCAGAGGCTCGGGGCCAACGTCCTGACTTTC.

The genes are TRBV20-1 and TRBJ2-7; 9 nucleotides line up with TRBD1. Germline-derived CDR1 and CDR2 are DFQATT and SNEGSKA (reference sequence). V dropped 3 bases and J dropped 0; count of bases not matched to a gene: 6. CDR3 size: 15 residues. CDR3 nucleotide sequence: TGCAGTGCTAGCACAGGGGGCGCCCCCTCCTACGAGCAGTACTTC. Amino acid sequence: CSASTGGAPSYEQYF.

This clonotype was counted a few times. The CDR3 region is CASSHRDRGEEEQFF. Here the CDR3 DNA reads TGTGCCAGCAGCCACCGGGACAGGGGGGAGGAGGAGCAGTTCTTC. J is TRBJ2-1 and V is TRBV11-3; TRBD1 matches at 11 bases. V lost 5 bases and J lost 10; bases outside the gene matches: 10. The germline CDR1 and CDR2 sequences are SGHNT and YENEEA. The CDR3 is 15 residues long.

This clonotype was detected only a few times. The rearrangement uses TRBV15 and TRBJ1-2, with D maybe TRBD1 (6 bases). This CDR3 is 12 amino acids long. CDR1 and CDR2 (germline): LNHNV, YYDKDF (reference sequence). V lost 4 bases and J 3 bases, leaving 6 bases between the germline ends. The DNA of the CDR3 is TGTGCCACCAGCAAGGGGGACTATGGCTACACCTTC. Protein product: CATSKGDYGYTF.

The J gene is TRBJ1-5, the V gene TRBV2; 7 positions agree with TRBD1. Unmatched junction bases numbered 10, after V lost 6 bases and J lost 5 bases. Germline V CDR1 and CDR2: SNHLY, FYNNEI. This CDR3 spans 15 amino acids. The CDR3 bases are TGTGCCAGCAGCCCATCCGGGACAGTAGATCAGCCCCAGCATTTT. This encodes CASSPSGTVDQPQHF.

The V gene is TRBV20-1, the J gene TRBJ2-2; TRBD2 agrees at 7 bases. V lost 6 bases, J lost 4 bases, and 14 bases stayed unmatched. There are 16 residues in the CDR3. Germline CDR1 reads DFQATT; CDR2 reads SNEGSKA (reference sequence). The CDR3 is CSAKTGGGILTGELFF. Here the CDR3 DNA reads TGCAGTGCCAAGACCGGCGGGGGAATCCTCACCGGGGAGCTGTTTTTT.

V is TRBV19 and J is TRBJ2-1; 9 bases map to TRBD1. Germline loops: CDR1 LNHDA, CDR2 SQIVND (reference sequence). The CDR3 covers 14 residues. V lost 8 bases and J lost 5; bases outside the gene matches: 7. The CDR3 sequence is CASGKGQGNNEQFF. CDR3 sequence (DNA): TGTGCCAGTGGGAAGGGACAGGGAAACAATGAGCAGTTCTTC.

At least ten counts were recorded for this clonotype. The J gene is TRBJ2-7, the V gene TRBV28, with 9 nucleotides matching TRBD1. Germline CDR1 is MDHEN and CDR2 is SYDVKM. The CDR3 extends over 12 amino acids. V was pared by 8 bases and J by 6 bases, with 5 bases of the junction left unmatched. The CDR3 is CASAQGAREQYF. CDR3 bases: TGTGCCAGCGCACAGGGGGCGCGCGAGCAGTACTTC.

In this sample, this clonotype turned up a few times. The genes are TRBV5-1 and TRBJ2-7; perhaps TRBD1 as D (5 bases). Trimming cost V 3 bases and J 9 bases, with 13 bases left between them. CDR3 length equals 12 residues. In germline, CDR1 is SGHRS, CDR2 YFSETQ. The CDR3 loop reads CASSSNRQVQYF. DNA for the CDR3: TGCGCCAGCAGCTCGAACAGGCAAGTGCAGTACTTC.

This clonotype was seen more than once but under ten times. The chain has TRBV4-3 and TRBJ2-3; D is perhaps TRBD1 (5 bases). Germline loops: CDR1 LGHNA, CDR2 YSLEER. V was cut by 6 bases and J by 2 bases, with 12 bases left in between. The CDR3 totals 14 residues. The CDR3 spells CASRAGSHTDTQYF. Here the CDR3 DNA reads TGCGCCAGCAGGGCAGGGTCTCACACAGATACGCAGTATTTT.

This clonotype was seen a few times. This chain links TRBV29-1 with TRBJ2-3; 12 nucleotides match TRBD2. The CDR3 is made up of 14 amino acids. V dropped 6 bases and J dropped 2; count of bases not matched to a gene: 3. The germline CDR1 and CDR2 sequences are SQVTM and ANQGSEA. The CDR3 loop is CSVRTSGNTDTQYF. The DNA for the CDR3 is TGCAGCGTCAGGACTAGCGGGAACACAGATACGCAGTATTTT.

The CDR3 protein is CATKPLGDSYYEQYF. CDR3 DNA sequence: TGTGCCACCAAACCCCTGGGGGACAGCTACTACGAGCAGTACTTC. The chain couples TRBV27 to TRBJ2-7; 7 nucleotides agree with TRBD1. The ends lost 10 bases at V and 3 bases at J; junction bases unmatched: 15. The CDR3 runs to 15 residues. CDR1 MNHEY and CDR2 SMNVEV come from the germline V gene (reference sequence).

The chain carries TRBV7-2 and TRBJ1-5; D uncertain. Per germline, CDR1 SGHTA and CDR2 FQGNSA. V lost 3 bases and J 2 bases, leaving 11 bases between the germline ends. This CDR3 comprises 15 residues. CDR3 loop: CASSLRAVGNQPQHF. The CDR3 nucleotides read TGTGCCAGCAGCTTGAGGGCAGTGGGCAATCAGCCCCAGCATTTT. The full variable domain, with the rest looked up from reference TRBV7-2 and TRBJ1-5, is GAGVSQSPSNKVTEKGKDVELRCDPISGHTALYWYRQSLGQGLEFLIYFQGNSAPDKSGLPSDRFSAERTGGSVSTLTIQRTQQEDSAVYLCASSLRAVGNQPQHFGDGTRLSIL.